Below, one T cell receptor (beta chain) is given with its context. Antigen unknown. Survey-level immunoSEQ v3.0 assays were run. Some clones are missing from TCRdb's copy, which holds only in-frame ones; the method was immunoSEQ multiplex PCR. The sample lists approximately 35,000 clones; roughly 97% were seen once. These data are taken from a study of long-term antiretroviral therapy in people with HIV. Looking at the study overall: A decade or so separates the oldest specimens from the later 2015 immediate-ART recommendation. Points from the study as a whole: Diversity went up after ART and still fell short of transplant donor controls. Repertoires looked antigen-experienced, with only a slight naive shift after ART.

Per germline, CDR1 MNHEY and CDR2 SMNVEV (reference sequence). The CDR3 is 15 amino acids. The ends were cut back, 10 bases at V and 0 bases at J, with 15 bases in the middle. The chain uses TRBV27 and TRBJ2-2; D ambiguous. The material sequenced was unsorted PBMCs, taken 6.9 years after starting antiretroviral therapy. The receptor was derived from a man under 40 with HIV. In DNA, the CDR3 is TGTGCCACCAACCCCCGGTCCGCGAACACCGGGGAGCTGTTTTTT. As protein: CATNPRSANTGELFF.